This T cell receptor (beta chain) emerged from a study of blood T cell repertoires in COVID-19. For the study at large: Specimens from acute and convalescent COVID-19 originated in the United States, Italy and Spain. Nucleic acid was either cDNA or gDNA, and it came from T cells, B-cell-depleted T cells, or PBMCs.

This clone has only one observation. In the original processing: Estimated nucleated cell counts came from reference gene primer amplification. Sequenced by immunoSEQ multiplex PCR; TCRdb stores in-frame clones only, minus some. The DNA gave D and trimming, while V, J and clone size come from that table. The sample has more than 95,000 clones, 75% to 90% seen once. The trim removed 5 bases at V and 13 bases at J, leaving 5 bases unmatched. CDR3 length: 11 residues. CDR1 and CDR2 from the germline V gene are MNHEY and SVGAGI. This clonotype originated in a human donor in a cohort sampled during active COVID-19. Sequenced material: peripheral blood. The chain is built from TRBV6-5 and TRBJ2-1, with 7 bases identical to TRBD1. Here the CDR3 DNA reads TGTGCCAGCAGTCTCAGGACAGGACAGTTCTTC. It specifies CASSLRTGQFF.